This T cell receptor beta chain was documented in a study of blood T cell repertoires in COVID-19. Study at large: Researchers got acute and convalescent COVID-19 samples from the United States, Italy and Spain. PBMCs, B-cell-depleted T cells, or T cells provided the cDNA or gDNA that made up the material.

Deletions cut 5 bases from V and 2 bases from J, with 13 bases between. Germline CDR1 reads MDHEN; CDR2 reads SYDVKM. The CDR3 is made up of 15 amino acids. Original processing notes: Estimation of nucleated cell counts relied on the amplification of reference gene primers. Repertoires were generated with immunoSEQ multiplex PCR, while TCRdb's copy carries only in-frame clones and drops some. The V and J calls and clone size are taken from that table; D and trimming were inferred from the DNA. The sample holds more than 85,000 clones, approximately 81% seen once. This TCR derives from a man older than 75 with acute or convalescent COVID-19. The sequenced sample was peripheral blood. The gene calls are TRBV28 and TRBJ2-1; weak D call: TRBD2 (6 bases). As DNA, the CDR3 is TGTGCCAGCAGTCGTGGAGGGTTCGCCTACAATGAGCAGTTCTTC. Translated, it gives CASSRGGFAYNEQFF.